The clone carrying this T cell receptor (beta chain) is a singleton in its sample. The antigen is unknown. This entry belongs to a study of cytomegalovirus exposure and HLA in healthy donors. Findings of the study overall: TCR beta sequences numbering roughly 16,000 were associated with HLA alleles at 0.05 false discovery rate in a later analysis. CMV antigen specificity of a few CMV-associated chains was confirmed in vitro. The authors later found most CMV-associated TCR beta chains appeared HLA-restricted.

The CDR3 has 15 residues. Trimming at V came to 5 bases and at J to 4 bases, leaving 7 bases not matched to a gene. Germline V lookup: CDR1 SGHNT, CDR2 YENEEA. The study ran its PCR with 60 Vbeta and 13 Jbeta primers. Profiled with immunoSEQ multiplex PCR; TCRdb holds only in-frame clones, not every one. The data show 160,000 or so clones, about three quarters seen once. V is TRBV11-3 and J is TRBJ2-1; 8 nucleotides line up with TRBD1. This clonotype was sampled from a man in his forties in good health and CMV-seropositive. Material: PBMCs. CDR3 nucleotides: TGTGCCAGCAGCAATCCGGGACAGGAATACAATGAGCAGTTCTTC. It specifies CASSNPGQEYNEQFF.